The 11 T cell receptor beta chains given below trace back to one sample, sequenced in a study of technical replicates of blood from a few donors. The repertoire was sequenced with immunoSEQ multiplex PCR; TCRdb's copy has only in-frame clones and lacks some. The repertoire holds some 70,000 clones, with roughly 97% as singletons. Specimen: T cells isolated from PBMCs. The receptor set was obtained from a human donor in good health.

This sequence joins TRBV6-6 and TRBJ1-1; 7 bases are a match to TRBD1. The ends lost 5 bases at V and 3 bases at J; junction bases unmatched: 9. The germline CDR1 and CDR2 sequences are MNHNY and SVGAGI (reference sequence). The CDR3 length is 15 residues. This CDR3 is CASSTSTGAYTEAFF. CDR3 nucleotide sequence: TGTGCCAGCAGTACAAGCACAGGGGCCTACACTGAAGCTTTCTTT.

This clone was seen a single time. V is TRBV11-3 and J is TRBJ1-1; D gene uncertain. The CDR3 sequence is 12 residues long. Germline CDR1 is SGHNT and CDR2 is YENEEA. V was trimmed by 6 bases and J by 8 bases, leaving 13 bases between them. CDR3 DNA sequence: TGTGCCAGCAGAGTCGATCAGGAAGAAGCTTTCTTT. Amino acids: CASRVDQEEAFF.

The genes are TRBV2 and TRBJ2-5; 8 bases map to TRBD1. V dropped 7 bases and J dropped 3; count of bases not matched to a gene: 1. The CDR3 has 12 amino acids. CDR1 SNHLY and CDR2 FYNNEI come from the germline V gene. CDR3 nucleotide sequence: TGTGCCAGCACAGGGGGCGAAGAGACCCAGTACTTC. As protein: CASTGGEETQYF.

The rearrangement uses TRBV6-1 and TRBJ2-7; tentatively, D is TRBD2 (6 bases). Germline V gene data show CDR1 as MNHNS and CDR2 as SASEGT. The CDR3 length is 12 residues. V lost 5 bases and J lost 3, with 8 bases in between. The CDR3 here is CASSSGGYEQYF. CDR3 nucleotide sequence: TGTGCCAGCAGTTCCGGGGGCTACGAGCAGTACTTC.

The chain's CDR3 is CASSDTGGQYEQYF. CDR3 bases: TGTGCCAGCAGTGATACAGGGGGTCAGTACGAGCAGTACTTC. This chain joins TRBV25-1 and TRBJ2-7; 8 positions agree with TRBD1. Germline trimming cut 3 bases from V and 4 bases from J; bases unmatched to any gene: 5. CDR1 is MGHDK, CDR2 SYGVNS, per germline. The CDR3 contains 14 residues.

This chain connects TRBV9 to TRBJ2-2; TRBD2 aligns across 7 bases. Trimming removed 3 bases from V and 8 bases from J; junction bases left unmatched: 10. The germline V gene encodes CDR1 SGDLS and CDR2 YYNGEE. The CDR3 covers 15 residues. This CDR3 is CASSARDYLLGELFF. CDR3 DNA sequence: TGTGCCAGCAGCGCCCGGGACTATTTGTTGGGGGAGCTGTTTTTT.

V gene TRBV11-3 combines with J gene TRBJ2-5; the D gene is possibly TRBD2 (6 bases). Germline CDR1 and CDR2: SGHNT and YENEEA. V lost 4 bases and J lost 5, with 17 bases in between. CDR3 length equals 15 residues. CDR3 coding DNA: TGTGCCAGCAGCTCCCTAAACCGGGAGAGGGAGACCCAGTACTTC. It translates to CASSSLNRERETQYF.

The chain employs TRBV5-6 and TRBJ1-4; 11 bases map to TRBD1. V was clipped by 5 bases and J by 3 bases; unmatched bases: 6. The V gene's germline CDR1 is SGHDT and CDR2 YYEEEE. There are 16 residues in the CDR3. The CDR3 DNA reads TGTGCCAGCAGTCTGGACAGGGGGCCGTCTAATGAAAAACTGTTTTTT. Its translation: CASSLDRGPSNEKLFF.

The V and J genes are TRBV18 and TRBJ1-3, with TRBD1 matching over 7 bases. Germline CDR1 reads KGHSH; CDR2 reads LQKENI. The CDR3 runs 15 residues. V lost 5 bases to trimming and J lost 2 bases; unmatched junction nucleotides: 6. The CDR3 reads CASSSSGGTGNTIYF. CDR3 sequence (DNA): TGTGCCAGCTCAAGCTCAGGGGGGACTGGAAACACCATATATTTT. Together with reference TRBV18 and TRBJ1-3, the CDR3 gives the full variable domain: NAGVMQNPRHLVRRRGQEARLRCSPMKGHSHVYWYRQLPEEGLKFMVYLQKENIIDESGMPKERFSAEFPKEGPSILRIQQVVRGDSAAYFCASSSSGGTGNTIYFGEGSWLTVV.

V gene TRBV27 combines with J gene TRBJ2-1, with TRBD1 as a possible D gene (7 bases). V was shortened by 0 bases and J by 9 bases, with 9 bases between the two germline ends. The CDR3 is made up of 13 amino acids. Germline values: CDR1 MNHEY, CDR2 SMNVEV (reference sequence). In nucleotides, the CDR3 is TGTGCCAGCAGTTTATCCCAGGGGGGTGAGCAGTTCTTC. It encodes CASSLSQGGEQFF.

V gene TRBV4-3 combines with J gene TRBJ2-1, with D possibly matching TRBD1 (5 bases). The CDR3 loop spans 14 amino acids. CDR1 LGHNA and CDR2 YSLEER come from the germline V gene. Trimming stripped 1 base from V and 8 bases from J, with 12 bases between. CDR3 region: CASSQGQGSYEQFF. CDR3 nucleotides: TGCGCCAGCAGCCAAGGGCAGGGATCCTATGAGCAGTTCTTC.